The 11 T cell receptor beta chains presented below share a single source sample, sequenced in a study of long-term antiretroviral therapy in people with HIV. immunoSEQ v3.0 was run at survey level. TCRdb keeps only in-frame clones here, not all; method: immunoSEQ multiplex PCR. The sample holds about 32,000 clones; 95% to 98% are singletons and the top ten take around 1.8%. Sequencing was performed on unsorted PBMCs, taken 7.6 years after starting antiretroviral therapy. The source is a man aged 25 to 40 with HIV.

This clone was found a few times. Other DNA sequences in the same sample also yield this CDR3. The V gene is TRBV2, the J gene TRBJ2-5; 9 nucleotides align to TRBD2. The length of the CDR3 is 15 residues. Trimming removed 1 base from V and 5 bases from J; junction bases left unmatched: 5. The germline gives CDR1 SNHLY, CDR2 FYNNEI. In nucleotides, the CDR3 is TGTGCCAGCAGTGAAGGCGGGGGGGCTGGGGAGACCCAGTACTTC. As protein: CASSEGGGAGETQYF.

This CDR3 reads CASQGLAKNIQYF. The CDR3 nucleotides are TGTGCCAGCCAAGGGCTAGCCAAAAACATTCAGTACTTC. The V call is TRBV6-5, the J call TRBJ2-4; no definite D call. CDR3 length equals 13 residues. The germline CDR1 and CDR2 sequences are MNHEY and SVGAGI. Trimming removed 8 bases from V and 0 bases from J, with 8 bases in between.

V is TRBV4-2 and J is TRBJ2-7; 7 bases align to TRBD2. CDR3 length equals 16 residues. Germline V gene data show CDR1 as LGHNA and CDR2 as YNFKEQ. The ends lost 0 bases at V and 0 bases at J; junction bases unmatched: 5. The CDR3 DNA is TGTGCCAGCAGCCAAGAGGGCGGGAGCCTCTCCTACGAGCAGTACTTC. It encodes CASSQEGGSLSYEQYF.

The chain uses TRBV4-2 and TRBJ1-1, with TRBD1 as a possible D gene (5 bases). Trimming cost V 4 bases and J 3 bases, with 18 bases left between them. The CDR3 contains 16 residues. The germline gives CDR1 LGHNA, CDR2 YNFKEQ. The CDR3 nucleotides are TGTGCCAGCAGCCCACCACTTCAAGGGGCTTACACTGAAGCTTTCTTT. Protein: CASSPPLQGAYTEAFF.

V and J are TRBV5-1 and TRBJ1-2; tentatively, D is TRBD1 (6 bases). Trimming took 4 bases from V and 4 from J, leaving 8 bases between them. Germline V CDR1 and CDR2: SGHRS, YFSETQ. The CDR3 has 12 amino acids. The CDR3 loop is CASSEGGYGYTF. DNA of the CDR3: TGCGCCAGCAGCGAGGGGGGCTATGGCTACACCTTC.

This chain connects TRBV7-9 to TRBJ2-7, with no clear D. The V end was cut by 3 bases, the J end by 0 bases, with 6 bases between. There are 13 residues in the CDR3. Germline CDR1 and CDR2: SEHNR and FQNEAQ (reference sequence). CDR3 in amino acids: CASSLKHSYEQYF. CDR3 bases: TGTGCCAGCAGCTTGAAACACTCCTACGAGCAGTACTTC.

V usage is TRBV21-1 and J usage is TRBJ1-1; the table's D call, TRBD1, was not checked against the DNA. TRBV21-1 is a pseudogene segment. The CDR3 runs 11 residues. CDR3 residues: CARTGGTEAFF. CDR3 nucleotide sequence: TGTGCCAGGACAGGGGGGACTGAAGCTTTCTTT.

The gene calls are TRBV7-8 and TRBJ2-3; weak D call: TRBD2 (5 bases). Germline V CDR1 and CDR2: SGHVS, FQNEAQ. V was cut by 5 bases and J by 4 bases, with 22 bases left in between. This CDR3 is built from 17 residues. The CDR3 protein is CASSPAASPSHADTQYF. CDR3 DNA sequence: TGTGCCAGCAGCCCCGCGGCTAGCCCAAGTCACGCAGATACGCAGTATTTT.

The rearrangement uses TRBV5-1 and TRBJ1-3; 8 nucleotides align to TRBD1. The CDR3 has 16 amino acids. With V trimmed by 0 bases and J by 3 bases, 5 bases remained unmatched. The germline CDR1 and CDR2 sequences are SGHRS and YFSETQ. The CDR3 DNA reads as TGCGCCAGCAGCTTGGGACAGGGGCAGGGTGGAAACACCATATATTTT. Amino acid sequence: CASSLGQGQGGNTIYF.

The chain is built from TRBV2 and TRBJ2-2; TRBD1 matches 9 bases. V gave up 7 bases and J gave up 0 bases; unmatched junction bases: 3. Germline CDR1 reads SNHLY; CDR2 reads FYNNEI. This CDR3 contains 15 residues. Here the CDR3 DNA reads TGTGCCAGCACCCGGGACAGGGCGAACACCGGGGAGCTGTTTTTT. It is translated as CASTRDRANTGELFF.

This rearrangement joins TRBV7-6 to TRBJ1-2, with 7 bases fitting TRBD1. CDR1 is SGHVS and CDR2 is FNYEAQ in the germline V gene. V lost 1 base and J lost 0; bases outside the gene matches: 5. This CDR3 region has 16 residues. Written as DNA, the CDR3 is TGTGCCAGCAGCTTAGTGACAGGGCAAACTAACTATGGCTACACCTTC. Encoded protein: CASSLVTGQTNYGYTF.